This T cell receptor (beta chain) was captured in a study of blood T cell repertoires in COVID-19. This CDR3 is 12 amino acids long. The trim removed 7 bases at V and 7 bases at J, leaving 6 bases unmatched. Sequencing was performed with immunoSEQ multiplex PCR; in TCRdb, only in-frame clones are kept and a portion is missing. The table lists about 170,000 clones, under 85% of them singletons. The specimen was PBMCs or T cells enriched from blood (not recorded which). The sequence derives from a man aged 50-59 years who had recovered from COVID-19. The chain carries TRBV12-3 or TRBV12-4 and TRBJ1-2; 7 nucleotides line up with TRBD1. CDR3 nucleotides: TGTGCCAGCAATACCGGACAGGCTGGCTACACCTTC. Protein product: CASNTGQAGYTF.